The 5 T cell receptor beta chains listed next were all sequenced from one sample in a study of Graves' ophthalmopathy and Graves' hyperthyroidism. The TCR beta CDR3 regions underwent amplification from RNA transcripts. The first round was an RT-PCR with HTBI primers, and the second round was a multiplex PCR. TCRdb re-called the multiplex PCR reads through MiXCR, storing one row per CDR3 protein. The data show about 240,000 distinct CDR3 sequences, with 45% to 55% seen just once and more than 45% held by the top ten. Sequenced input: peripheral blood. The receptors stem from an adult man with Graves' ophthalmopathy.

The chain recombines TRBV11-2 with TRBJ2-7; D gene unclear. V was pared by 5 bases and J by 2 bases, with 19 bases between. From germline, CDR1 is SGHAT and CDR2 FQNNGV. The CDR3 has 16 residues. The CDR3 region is CASSQSLSPQTYEQYF. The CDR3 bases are TGTGCCAGCAGCCAATCTCTATCACCCCAAACCTACGAGCAGTACTTC.

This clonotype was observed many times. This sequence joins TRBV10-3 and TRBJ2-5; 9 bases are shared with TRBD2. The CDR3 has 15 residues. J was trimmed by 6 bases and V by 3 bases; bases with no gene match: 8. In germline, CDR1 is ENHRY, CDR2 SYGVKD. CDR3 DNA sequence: TGTGCCATCAGTGACCCGGGACTAGCACAACAGACCCAGTACTTC. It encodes CAISDPGLAQQTQYF.

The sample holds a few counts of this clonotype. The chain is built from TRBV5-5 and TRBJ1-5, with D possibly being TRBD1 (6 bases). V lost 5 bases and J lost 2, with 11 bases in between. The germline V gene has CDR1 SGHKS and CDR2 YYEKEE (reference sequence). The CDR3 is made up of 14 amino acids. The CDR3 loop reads CASSQGPGNQPQHF. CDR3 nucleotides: TGTGCCAGCAGTCAGGGGCCGGGCAATCAGCCCCAGCATTTT.

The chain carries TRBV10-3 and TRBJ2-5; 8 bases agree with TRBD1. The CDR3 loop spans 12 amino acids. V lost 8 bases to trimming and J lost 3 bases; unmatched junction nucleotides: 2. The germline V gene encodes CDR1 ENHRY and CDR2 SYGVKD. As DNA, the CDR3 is TGTGCCATCGCGGACAGGGAAGAGACCCAGTACTTC. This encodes CAIADREETQYF.

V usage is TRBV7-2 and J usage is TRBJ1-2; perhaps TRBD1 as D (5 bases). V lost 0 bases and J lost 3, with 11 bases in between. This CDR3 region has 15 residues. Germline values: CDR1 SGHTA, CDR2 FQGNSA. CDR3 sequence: CASSLAAGPYYGYTF. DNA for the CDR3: TGTGCCAGCAGCTTAGCCGCGGGACCTTACTATGGCTACACCTTC.